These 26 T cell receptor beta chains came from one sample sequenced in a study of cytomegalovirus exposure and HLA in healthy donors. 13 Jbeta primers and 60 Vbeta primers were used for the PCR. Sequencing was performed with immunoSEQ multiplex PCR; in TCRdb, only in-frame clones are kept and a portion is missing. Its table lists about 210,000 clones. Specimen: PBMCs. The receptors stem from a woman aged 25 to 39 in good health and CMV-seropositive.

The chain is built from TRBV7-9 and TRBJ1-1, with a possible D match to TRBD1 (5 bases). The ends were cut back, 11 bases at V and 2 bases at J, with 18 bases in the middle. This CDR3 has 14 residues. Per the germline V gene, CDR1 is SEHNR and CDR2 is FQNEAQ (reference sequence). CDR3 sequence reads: CAYGGGIPNTEAFF. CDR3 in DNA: TGTGCCTACGGGGGGGGGATACCCAACACTGAAGCTTTCTTT.

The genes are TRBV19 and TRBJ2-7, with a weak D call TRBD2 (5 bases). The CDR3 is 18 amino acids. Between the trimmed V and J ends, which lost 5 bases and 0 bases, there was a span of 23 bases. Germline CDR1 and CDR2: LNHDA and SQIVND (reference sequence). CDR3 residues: CASSPAGLIRPSSYEQYF. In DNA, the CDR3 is TGTGCCAGTAGTCCCGCCGGACTGATCAGACCAAGCTCCTACGAGCAGTACTTC. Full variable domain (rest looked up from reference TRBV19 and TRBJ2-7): DGGITQSPKYLFRKEGQNVTLSCEQNLNHDAMYWYRQDPGQGLRLIYYSQIVNDFQKGDIAEGYSVSREKKESFPLTVTSAQKNPTAFYLCASSPAGLIRPSSYEQYFGPGTRLTVT.

The CDR3 region is CASRDRLNQPQHF. The DNA for the CDR3 is TGTGCCAGCAGGGACAGGCTCAATCAGCCCCAGCATTTT. The V call is TRBV27, the J call TRBJ1-5, with 7 bases fitting TRBD1. The CDR3 length is 13 residues. Germline CDR1 and CDR2: MNHEY and SMNVEV (reference sequence). V lost 6 bases and J lost 3; bases outside the gene matches: 2.

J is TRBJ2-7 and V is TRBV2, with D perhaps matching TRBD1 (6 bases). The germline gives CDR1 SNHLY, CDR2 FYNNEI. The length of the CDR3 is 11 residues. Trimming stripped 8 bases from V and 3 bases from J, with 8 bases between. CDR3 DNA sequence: TGTGCCAGCGGACAGTACTACGAGCAGTACTTC. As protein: CASGQYYEQYF.

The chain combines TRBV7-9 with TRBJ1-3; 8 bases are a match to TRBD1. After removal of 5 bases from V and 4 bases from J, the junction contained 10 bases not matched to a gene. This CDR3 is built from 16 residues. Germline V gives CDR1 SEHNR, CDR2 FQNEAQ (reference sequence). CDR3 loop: CASSPRTGSTGNTIYF. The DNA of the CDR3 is TGTGCCAGCAGCCCCCGGACAGGGAGCACGGGAAACACCATATATTTT.

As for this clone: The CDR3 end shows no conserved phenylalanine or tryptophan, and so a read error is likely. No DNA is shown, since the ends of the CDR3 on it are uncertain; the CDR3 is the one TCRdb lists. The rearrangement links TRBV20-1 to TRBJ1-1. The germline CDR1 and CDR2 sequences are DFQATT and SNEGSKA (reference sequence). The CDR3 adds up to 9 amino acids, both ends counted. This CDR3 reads CSARDGGGS.

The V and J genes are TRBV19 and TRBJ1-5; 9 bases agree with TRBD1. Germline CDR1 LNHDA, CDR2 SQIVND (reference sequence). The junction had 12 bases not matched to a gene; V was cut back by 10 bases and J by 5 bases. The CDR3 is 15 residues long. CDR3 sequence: CATRTGDLYYQPQHF. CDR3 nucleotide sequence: TGTGCCACCCGGACAGGGGATCTTTATTATCAGCCCCAGCATTTT.

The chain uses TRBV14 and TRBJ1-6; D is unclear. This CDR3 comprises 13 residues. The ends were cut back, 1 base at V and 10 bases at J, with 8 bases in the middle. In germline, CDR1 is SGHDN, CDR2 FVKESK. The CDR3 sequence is CASSQVEGSPLHF. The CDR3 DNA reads TGTGCCAGCAGCCAAGTGGAGGGCTCACCCCTCCACTTT. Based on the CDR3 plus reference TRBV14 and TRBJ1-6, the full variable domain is EAGVTQFPSHSVIEKGQTVTLRCDPISGHDNLYWYRRVMGKEIKFLLHFVKESKQDESGMPNNRFLAERTGGTYSTLKVQPAELEDSGVYFCASSQVEGSPLHFGNGTRLTVT.

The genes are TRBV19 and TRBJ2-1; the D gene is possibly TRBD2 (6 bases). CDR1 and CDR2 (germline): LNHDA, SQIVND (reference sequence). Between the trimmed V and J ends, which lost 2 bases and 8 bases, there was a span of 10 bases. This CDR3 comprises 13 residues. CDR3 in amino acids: CASSINRGDEQFF. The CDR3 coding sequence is TGTGCCAGTAGTATAAACCGCGGGGATGAGCAGTTCTTC.

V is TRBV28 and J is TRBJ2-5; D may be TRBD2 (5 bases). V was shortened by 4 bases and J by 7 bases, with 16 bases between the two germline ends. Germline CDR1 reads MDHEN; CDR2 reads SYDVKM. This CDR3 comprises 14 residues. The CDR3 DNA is TGTGCCAGCAGTTCCGGGATCCCCGGCGGGACCCAGTACTTC. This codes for CASSSGIPGGTQYF.

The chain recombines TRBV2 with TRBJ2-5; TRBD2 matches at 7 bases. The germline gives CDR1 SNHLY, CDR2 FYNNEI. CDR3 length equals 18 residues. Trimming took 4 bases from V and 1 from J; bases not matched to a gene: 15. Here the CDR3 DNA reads TGTGCCAGCAGTGCCTCCCCTAGCCGCGGGAGAGTCCAAGAGACCCAGTACTTC. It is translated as CASSASPSRGRVQETQYF.

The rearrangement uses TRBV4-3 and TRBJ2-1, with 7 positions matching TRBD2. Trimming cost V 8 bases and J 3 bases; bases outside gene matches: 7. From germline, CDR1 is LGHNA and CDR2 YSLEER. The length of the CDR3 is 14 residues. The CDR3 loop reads CASSREPYYNEQFF. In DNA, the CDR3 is TGCGCCAGCTCGCGGGAGCCGTACTACAATGAGCAGTTCTTC.

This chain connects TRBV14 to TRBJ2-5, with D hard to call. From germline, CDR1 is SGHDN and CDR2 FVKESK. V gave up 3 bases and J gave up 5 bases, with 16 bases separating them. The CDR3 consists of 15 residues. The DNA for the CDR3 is TGTGCCAGCAGCCAGCAACTATCCGGAATTGAGACCCAGTACTTC. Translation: CASSQQLSGIETQYF.

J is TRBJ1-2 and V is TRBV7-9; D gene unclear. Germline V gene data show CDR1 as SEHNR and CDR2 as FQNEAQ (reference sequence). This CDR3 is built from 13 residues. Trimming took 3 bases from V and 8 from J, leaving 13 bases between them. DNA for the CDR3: TGTGCCAGCAGCTTGGTGGGGAGAGGGGGCTACACCTTC. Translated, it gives CASSLVGRGGYTF. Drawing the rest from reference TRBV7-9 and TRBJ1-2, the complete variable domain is DTGVSQNPRHKITKRGQNVTFRCDPISEHNRLYWYRQTLGQGPEFLTYFQNEAQLEKSRLLSDRFSAERPKGSFSTLEIQRTEQGDSAMYLCASSLVGRGGYTFGSGTRLTVV.

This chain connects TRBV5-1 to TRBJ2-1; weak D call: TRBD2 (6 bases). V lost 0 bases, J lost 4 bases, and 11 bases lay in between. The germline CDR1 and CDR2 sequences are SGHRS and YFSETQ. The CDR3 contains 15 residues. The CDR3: CASSLESGLYNEQFF. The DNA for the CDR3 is TGCGCCAGCAGCTTGGAAAGCGGGCTTTACAATGAGCAGTTCTTC. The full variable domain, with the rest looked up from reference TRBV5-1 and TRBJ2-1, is KAGVTQTPRYLIKTRGQQVTLSCSPISGHRSVSWYQQTPGQGLQFLFEYFSETQRNKGNFPGRFSGRQFSNSRSEMNVSTLELGDSALYLCASSLESGLYNEQFFGPGTRLTVL.

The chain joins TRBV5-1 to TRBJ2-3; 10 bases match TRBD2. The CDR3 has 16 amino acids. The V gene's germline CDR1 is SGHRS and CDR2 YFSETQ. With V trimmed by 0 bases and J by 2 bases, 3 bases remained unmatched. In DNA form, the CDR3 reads TGCGCCAGCAGCTTGGGACTAGCGGGTTACACAGATACGCAGTATTTT. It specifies CASSLGLAGYTDTQYF.

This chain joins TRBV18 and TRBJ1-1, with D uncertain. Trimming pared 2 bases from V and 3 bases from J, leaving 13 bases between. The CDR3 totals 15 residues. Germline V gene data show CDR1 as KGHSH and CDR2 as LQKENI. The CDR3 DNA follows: TGTGCCAGCTCACCAGGGATTGGAGGGTACACTGAAGCTTTCTTT. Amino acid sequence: CASSPGIGGYTEAFF.

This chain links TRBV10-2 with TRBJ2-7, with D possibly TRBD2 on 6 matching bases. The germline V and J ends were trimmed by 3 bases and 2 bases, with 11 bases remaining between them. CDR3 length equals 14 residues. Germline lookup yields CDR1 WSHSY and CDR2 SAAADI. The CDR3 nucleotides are TGCGCCAGCAGTGAAGCCCCGGGGGCCTACGAGCAGTACTTC. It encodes CASSEAPGAYEQYF.

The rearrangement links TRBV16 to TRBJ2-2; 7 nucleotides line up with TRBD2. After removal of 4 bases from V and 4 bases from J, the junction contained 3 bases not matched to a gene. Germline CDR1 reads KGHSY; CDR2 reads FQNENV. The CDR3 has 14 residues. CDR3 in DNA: TGTGCCAGCAGCCCGACGGGAGGCACCGGGGAGCTGTTTTTT. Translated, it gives CASSPTGGTGELFF.

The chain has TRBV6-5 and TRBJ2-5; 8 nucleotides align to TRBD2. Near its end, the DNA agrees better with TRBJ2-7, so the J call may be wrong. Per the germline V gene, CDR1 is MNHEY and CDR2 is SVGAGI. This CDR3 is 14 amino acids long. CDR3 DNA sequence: TGTGCCAGCAGTCGCCGGGAGGGCCCCTACGAGCAGTACTTC. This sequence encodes CASSRREGPYEQYF.

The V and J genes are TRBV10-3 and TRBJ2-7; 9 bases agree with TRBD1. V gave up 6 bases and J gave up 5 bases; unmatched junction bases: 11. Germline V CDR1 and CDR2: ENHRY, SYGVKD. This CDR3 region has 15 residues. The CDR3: CAIRTGTGFGDEQYF. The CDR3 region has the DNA TGTGCCATCAGAACCGGGACAGGGTTTGGAGACGAGCAGTACTTC.

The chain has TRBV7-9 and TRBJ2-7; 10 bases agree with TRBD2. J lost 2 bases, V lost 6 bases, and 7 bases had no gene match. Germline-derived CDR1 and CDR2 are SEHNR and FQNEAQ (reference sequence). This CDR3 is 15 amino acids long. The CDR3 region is CASSHYSGRPYEQYF. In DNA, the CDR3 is TGTGCCAGCAGTCATTATAGCGGGAGGCCCTACGAGCAGTACTTC.

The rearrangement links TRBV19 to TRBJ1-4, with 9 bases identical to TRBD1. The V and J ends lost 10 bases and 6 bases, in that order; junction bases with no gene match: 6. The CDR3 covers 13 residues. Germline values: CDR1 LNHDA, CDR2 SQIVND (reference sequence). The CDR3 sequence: CATLGQGHEKLFF. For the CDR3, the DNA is TGTGCCACCCTGGGACAGGGACATGAAAAACTGTTTTTT. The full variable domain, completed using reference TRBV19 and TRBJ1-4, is DGGITQSPKYLFRKEGQNVTLSCEQNLNHDAMYWYRQDPGQGLRLIYYSQIVNDFQKGDIAEGYSVSREKKESFPLTVTSAQKNPTAFYLCATLGQGHEKLFFGSGTQLSVL.

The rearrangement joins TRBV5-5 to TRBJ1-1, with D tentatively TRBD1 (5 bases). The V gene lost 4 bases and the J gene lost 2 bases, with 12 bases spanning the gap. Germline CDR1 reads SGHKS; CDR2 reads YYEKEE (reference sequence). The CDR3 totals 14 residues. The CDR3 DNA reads TGTGCCAGCAGCCATGGGGCAGCCAACACTGAAGCTTTCTTT. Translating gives CASSHGAANTEAFF. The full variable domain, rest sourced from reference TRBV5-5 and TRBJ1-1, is DAGVTQSPTHLIKTRGQQVTLRCSPISGHKSVSWYQQVLGQGPQFIFQYYEKEERGRGNFPDRFSARQFPNYSSELNVNALLLGDSALYLCASSHGAANTEAFFGQGTRLTVV.

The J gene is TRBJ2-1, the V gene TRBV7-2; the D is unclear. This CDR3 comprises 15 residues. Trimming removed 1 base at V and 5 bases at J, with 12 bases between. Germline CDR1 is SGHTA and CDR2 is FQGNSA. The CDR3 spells CASSLGLPPNNEQFF. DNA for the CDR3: TGTGCCAGCAGCTTAGGGCTTCCTCCCAACAATGAGCAGTTCTTC.

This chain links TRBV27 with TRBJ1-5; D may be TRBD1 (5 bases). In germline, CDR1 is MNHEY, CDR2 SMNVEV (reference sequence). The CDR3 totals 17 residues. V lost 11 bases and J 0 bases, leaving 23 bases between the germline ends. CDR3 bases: TGTGCCCGTCATGGGGGGAGAAGTGCCTATAGCAATCAGCCCCAGCATTTT. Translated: CARHGGRSAYSNQPQHF.